A single sample gave rise to the 2 T cell receptor beta chains below, sequenced in a study of cytotoxic CD8 clonotypes in ibrutinib-treated CLL. Clones were read by immunoSEQ multiplex PCR, and TCRdb kept only the in-frame ones, dropping some. Among 130,000 or so clones, about 80% were seen once, and the ten largest hold 28%. Here the sequenced sample was PBMCs, taken after 12 months of ibrutinib treatment. The receptors originated from a human donor with chronic lymphocytic leukemia.

This clone was observed a single time. The chain links TRBV27 to TRBJ1-1; maybe TRBD1 (5 bases). This CDR3 has 14 amino acids. V was trimmed by 6 bases and J by 5 bases, leaving 16 bases between them. Germline V gene sequence: CDR1 MNHEY, CDR2 SMNVEV (reference sequence). The chain's CDR3 is CASSSLGVRTEAFF. The CDR3 coding sequence is TGTGCCAGCAGCTCACTGGGGGTTAGAACTGAAGCTTTCTTT.

The rearrangement joins TRBV5-6 to TRBJ2-7, with D hard to call. Germline V gene sequence: CDR1 SGHDT, CDR2 YYEEEE. The germline V and J ends were trimmed by 2 bases and 6 bases, with 12 bases remaining between them. The CDR3 is 13 residues long. This chain's CDR3 is CASSLIQSAEQYF. The CDR3 bases are TGTGCCAGCAGCTTAATTCAGAGCGCCGAGCAGTACTTC.